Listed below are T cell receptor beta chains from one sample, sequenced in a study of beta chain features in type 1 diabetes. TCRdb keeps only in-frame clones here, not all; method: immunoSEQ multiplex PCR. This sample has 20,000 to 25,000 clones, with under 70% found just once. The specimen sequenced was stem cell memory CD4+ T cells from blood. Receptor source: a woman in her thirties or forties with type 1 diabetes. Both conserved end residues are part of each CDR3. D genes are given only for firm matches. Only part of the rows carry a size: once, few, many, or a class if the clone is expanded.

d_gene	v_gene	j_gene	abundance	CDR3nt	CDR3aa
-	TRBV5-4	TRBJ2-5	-	TGTGCCAGCAGCTTGGCCTGGGCTCAAGAGACCCAGTACTTC	CASSLAWAQETQYF
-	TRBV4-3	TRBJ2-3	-	TGCGCCAGCAGCCAAGAAAGCGCAGATACGCAGTATTTT	CASSQESADTQYF
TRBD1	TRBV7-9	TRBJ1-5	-	TGTGCCAGCAGCCCGGGGGGACAGGGGAATCAGCCCCAGCATTTT	CASSPGGQGNQPQHF
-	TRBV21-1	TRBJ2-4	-	TGTGCCAGCACCGCCCTGGGGACTGACGTTAAAAACATTCAGTACTTC	CASTALGTDVKNIQYF
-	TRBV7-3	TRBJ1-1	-	TGTGCCAGCAGCTGGGGGGACTTGCAGAACACTGAAGCTTTCTTT	CASSWGDLQNTEAFF
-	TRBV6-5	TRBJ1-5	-	TGTGCCAGCACCCCGGGGGGGGGTCAGCCCCAGCATTTT	CASTPGGGQPQHF
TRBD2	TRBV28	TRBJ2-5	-	TGTGCCAGCAGTCCTTCACTAGCGGGGCTACAAGAGACCCAGTACTTC	CASSPSLAGLQETQYF
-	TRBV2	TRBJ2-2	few	TGTGCCAGCAGTGAAGCACGGCAGGGGTACACCGGGGAGCTGTTTTTT	CASSEARQGYTGELFF
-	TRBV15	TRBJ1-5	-	TGTGCCACCAAAGTTGGCAGGTATAGCAATCAGCCCCAGCATTTT	CATKVGRYSNQPQHF
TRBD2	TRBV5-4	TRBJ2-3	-	TGTGCCAGCAGCCAGGAAGGGAGCGGGGGGGCCGATGGGGATACGCAGTATTTT	CASSQEGSGGADGDTQYF
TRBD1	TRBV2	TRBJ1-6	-	TGTGCCAGCAGTGTGAGGACAGGGGTTAATTCACCCCTCCACTTT	CASSVRTGVNSPLHF
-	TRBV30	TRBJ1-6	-	TGTGCCTGGAGTGCGGCACGGGAAAATTCACCCCTCCACTTT	CAWSAARENSPLHF
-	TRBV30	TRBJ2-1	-	TGTGCCGGACGACGGACACCTAACAATGAGCAGTTCTTC	CAGRRTPNNEQFF
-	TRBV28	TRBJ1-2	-	TGTGCCAGCAGTTTACGTCAGATATATGGCTACACCTTC	CASSLRQIYGYTF
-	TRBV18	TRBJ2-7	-	TGTGCCAGCTCACCACTTATCGGCTCTCTTCGGGACGAGCAGTACTTC	CASSPLIGSLRDEQYF
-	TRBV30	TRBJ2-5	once	TGTGCCTGGGACTCCCGTCAGACCCAGTACTTC	CAWDSRQTQYF
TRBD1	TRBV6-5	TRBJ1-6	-	TGTGCCACACGACAGGGGGCCTCACCCCTCCACTTT	CATRQGASPLHF
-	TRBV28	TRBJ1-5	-	TGTGCCAGCAGCCCGGAGGAATTTAGCAATCAGCCCCAGCATTTT	CASSPEEFSNQPQHF